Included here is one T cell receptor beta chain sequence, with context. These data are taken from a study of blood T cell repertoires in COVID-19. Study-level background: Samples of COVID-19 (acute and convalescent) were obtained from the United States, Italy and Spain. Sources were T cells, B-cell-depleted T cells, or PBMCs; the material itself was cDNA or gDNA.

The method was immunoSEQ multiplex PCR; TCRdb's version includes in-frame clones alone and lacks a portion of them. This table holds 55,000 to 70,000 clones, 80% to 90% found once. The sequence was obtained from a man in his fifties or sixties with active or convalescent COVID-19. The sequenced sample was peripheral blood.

In nucleotides, the CDR3 is TGTGCCAGCAGTTACACCAACAGGGACTCACCCCTCCACTTT. Residues: CASSYTNRDSPLHF. The genes are TRBV6-5 and TRBJ1-6, with D tentatively TRBD1 (6 bases). The length of the CDR3 is 14 residues. Looked up from germline, CDR1 is MNHEY and CDR2 is SVGAGI. The germline V and J ends were trimmed by 2 bases and 10 bases, with 12 bases remaining between them.